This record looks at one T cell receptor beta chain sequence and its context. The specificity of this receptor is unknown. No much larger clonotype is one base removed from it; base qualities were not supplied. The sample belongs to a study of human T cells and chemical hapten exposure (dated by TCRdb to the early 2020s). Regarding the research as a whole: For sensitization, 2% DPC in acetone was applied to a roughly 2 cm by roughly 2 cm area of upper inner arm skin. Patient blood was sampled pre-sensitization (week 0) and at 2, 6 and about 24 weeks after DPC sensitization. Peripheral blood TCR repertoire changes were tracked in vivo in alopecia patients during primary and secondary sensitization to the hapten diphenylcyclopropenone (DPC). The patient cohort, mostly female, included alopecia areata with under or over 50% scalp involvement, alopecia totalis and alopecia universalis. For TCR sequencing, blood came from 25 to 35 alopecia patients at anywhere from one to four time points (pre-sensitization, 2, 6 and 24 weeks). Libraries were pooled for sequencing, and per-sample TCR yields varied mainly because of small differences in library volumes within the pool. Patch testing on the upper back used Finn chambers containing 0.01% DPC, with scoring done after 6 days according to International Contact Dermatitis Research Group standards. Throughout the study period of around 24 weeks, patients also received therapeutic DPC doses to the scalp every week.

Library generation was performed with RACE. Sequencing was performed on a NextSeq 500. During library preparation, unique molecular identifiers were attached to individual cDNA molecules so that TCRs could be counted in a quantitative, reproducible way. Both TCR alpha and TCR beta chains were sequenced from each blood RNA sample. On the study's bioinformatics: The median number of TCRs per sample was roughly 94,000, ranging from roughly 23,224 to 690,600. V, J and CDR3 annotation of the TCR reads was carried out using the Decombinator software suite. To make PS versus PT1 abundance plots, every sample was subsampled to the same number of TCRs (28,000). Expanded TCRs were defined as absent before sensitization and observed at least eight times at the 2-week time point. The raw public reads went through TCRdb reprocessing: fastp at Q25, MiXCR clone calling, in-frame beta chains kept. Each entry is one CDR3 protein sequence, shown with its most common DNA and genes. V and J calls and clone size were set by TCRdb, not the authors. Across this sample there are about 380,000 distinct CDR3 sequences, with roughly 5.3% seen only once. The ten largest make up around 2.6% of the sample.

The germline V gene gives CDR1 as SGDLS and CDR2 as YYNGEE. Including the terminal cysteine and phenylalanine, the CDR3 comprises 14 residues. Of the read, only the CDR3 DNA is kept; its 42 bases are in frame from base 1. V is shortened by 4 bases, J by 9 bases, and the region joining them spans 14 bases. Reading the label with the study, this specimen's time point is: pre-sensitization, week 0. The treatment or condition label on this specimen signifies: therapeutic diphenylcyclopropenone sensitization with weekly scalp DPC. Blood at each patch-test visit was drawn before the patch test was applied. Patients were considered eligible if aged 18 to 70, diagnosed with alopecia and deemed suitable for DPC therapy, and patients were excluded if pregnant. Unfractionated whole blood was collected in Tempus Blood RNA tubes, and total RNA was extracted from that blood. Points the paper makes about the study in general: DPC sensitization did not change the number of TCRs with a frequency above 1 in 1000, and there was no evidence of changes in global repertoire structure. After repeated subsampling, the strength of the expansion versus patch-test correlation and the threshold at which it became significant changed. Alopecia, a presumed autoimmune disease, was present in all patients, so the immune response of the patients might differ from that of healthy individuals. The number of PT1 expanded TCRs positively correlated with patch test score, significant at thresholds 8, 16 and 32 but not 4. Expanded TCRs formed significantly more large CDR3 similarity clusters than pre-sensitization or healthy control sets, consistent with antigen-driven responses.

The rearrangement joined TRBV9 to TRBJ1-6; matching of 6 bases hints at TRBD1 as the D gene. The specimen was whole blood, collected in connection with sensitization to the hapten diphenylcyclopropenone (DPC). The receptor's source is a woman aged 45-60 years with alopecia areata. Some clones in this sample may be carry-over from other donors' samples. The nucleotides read TGTGCCAGCAGCATAGCAGGGGAAGGTTCACCCCTCCACTTT. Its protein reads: CASSIAGEGSPLHF.